The present TCR beta chain was sequenced within a study of T-cell reconstitution after alpha-beta-depleted transplantation in children. There are a few counts of this clonotype. Preparation of the TCRbeta library was carried out with unique molecular identifiers. TCRdb recomputed calls from the PCR reads with MiXCR, one row per CDR3 protein. The data contain 500,000 to 600,000 distinct CDR3 sequences, 18% of them singletons. The CDR3 extends over 13 amino acids. Looked up from germline, CDR1 is SGHRS and CDR2 is YFSETQ. V lost 6 bases and J 15 bases, leaving 22 bases between the germline ends. The chain employs TRBV5-1 and TRBJ2-1; D tentatively fits TRBD1 or TRBD2 (5 bases each). This TCR was recovered from a human donor who donated a stem cell graft to a child with acute lymphoblastic leukemia. The sequenced sample was PBMCs from the stem cell graft donor, obtained from the stem cell graft. CDR3 region: CASTRGASMDPFF. CDR3 in DNA: TGCGCCAGCACCCGAGGGGCTAGTATGGACCCGTTCTTC. Supplemented by reference TRBV5-1 and TRBJ2-1, the full variable domain reads KAGVTQTPRYLIKTRGQQVTLSCSPISGHRSVSWYQQTPGQGLQFLFEYFSETQRNKGNFPGRFSGRQFSNSRSEMNVSTLELGDSALYLCASTRGASMDPFFGPGTRLTVL.